A single sample is the source of the 14 T cell receptor beta chains below, sequenced in a study of cytomegalovirus exposure and HLA in healthy donors. It was with 60 Vbeta and 13 Jbeta primers that the PCR ran. The method was immunoSEQ multiplex PCR; TCRdb's version includes in-frame clones alone and lacks a portion of them. The sample records over 90,000 clones, more than 75% being singletons. What was sequenced was PBMCs. Every receptor here comes from a woman between 18 and 29 years old in good health and CMV-seropositive.

This clone was recorded only once. V is TRBV7-3 and J is TRBJ1-2; 9 bases agree with TRBD1. This CDR3 comprises 15 residues. The germline gives CDR1 SGHTA, CDR2 FQGTGA. V shed 5 bases, J shed 3 bases, and the junction held 7 bases outside the gene matches. CDR3 sequence reads: CASSASGTGHYGYTF. The CDR3 coding sequence is TGTGCCAGCAGCGCATCCGGGACAGGGCACTATGGCTACACCTTC.

V and J are TRBV27 and TRBJ1-3; D may be TRBD1 (6 bases). Germline CDR1 reads MNHEY; CDR2 reads SMNVEV (reference sequence). Deletions cut 6 bases from V and 3 bases from J, with 12 bases between. This CDR3 has 14 residues. CDR3: CASRRGAGGNTIYF. The CDR3 DNA reads as TGTGCCAGCAGGCGGGGGGCGGGTGGAAACACCATATATTTT.

This chain joins TRBV9 and TRBJ1-1; a possible D gene is TRBD1 (6 bases). The CDR3 is made up of 14 amino acids. Per the germline V gene, CDR1 is SGDLS and CDR2 is YYNGEE. Trimming shortened V by 3 bases and J by 2 bases, and 11 bases separated the two germline ends. CDR3 DNA: TGTGCCAGCAGCGCCAGGGGTACAAACACTGAAGCTTTCTTT. This gives the protein CASSARGTNTEAFF.

About this clone: Other DNA variants within this sample encode the same CDR3. The rearrangement uses TRBV6-5 and TRBJ1-1, with D unresolved. CDR1 is MNHEY and CDR2 is SVGAGI in the germline V gene. Trimming stripped 0 bases from V and 1 base from J, with 3 bases between. The CDR3 spans 13 residues. The CDR3 protein is CASSYSRNTEAFF. CDR3 sequence (DNA): TGTGCCAGCAGTTACTCTAGGAACACTGAAGCTTTCTTT.

The rearrangement links TRBV7-3 to TRBJ1-1, with 8 bases lining up with TRBD1. CDR1 is SGHTA and CDR2 is FQGTGA in the germline V gene. The length of the CDR3 is 15 residues. Losses at the gene ends were 3 bases for V and 0 bases for J; bases not matched to a gene: 3. CDR3 nucleotide sequence: TGTGCCAGCAGCTTCGGGACAGGAATGAACACTGAAGCTTTCTTT. Protein product: CASSFGTGMNTEAFF.

The V call is TRBV5-1, the J call TRBJ2-1, with D perhaps TRBD2 (6 bases). CDR1 is SGHRS, CDR2 YFSETQ, per germline. This CDR3 is 15 amino acids long. Between the trimmed V and J ends, which lost 5 bases and 10 bases, there was a span of 22 bases. The CDR3 DNA reads TGCGCCAGCAGTCCCCTAGGCGGGAAAGGAGGGGAGCAGTTCTTC. It translates to CASSPLGGKGGEQFF.

This clone has just one count. The rearrangement joins TRBV29-1 to TRBJ2-5, with a weak D call TRBD2 (6 bases). The DNA end is a closer match to TRBJ2-7, so the J assignment may be wrong. This CDR3 has 13 residues. Germline V lookup: CDR1 SQVTM, CDR2 ANQGSEA. CDR3 region: CSAAEGPRYEQYF. The DNA of the CDR3 is TGCAGCGCGGCGGAGGGACCGCGCTACGAGCAGTACTTC.

The chain recombines TRBV7-8 with TRBJ1-1; D gene unclear. Trimming removed 5 bases at V and 8 bases at J, with 18 bases between. Germline-derived CDR1 and CDR2 are SGHVS and FQNEAQ. The CDR3 consists of 14 residues. The CDR3 reads CASSQAVNSLEAFF. The CDR3 DNA reads TGTGCCAGCAGCCAAGCCGTCAACTCATTGGAAGCTTTCTTT.

In its sample, this clone was seen a few times. The V gene is TRBV7-2, the J gene TRBJ2-1; D gene ambiguous. Deletions cut 2 bases from V and 2 bases from J, with 7 bases between. Germline V gene data show CDR1 as SGHTA and CDR2 as FQGNSA. CDR3 size: 14 residues. The chain's CDR3 is CASSLTVTYNEQFF. CDR3 coding DNA: TGTGCCAGCAGCTTAACAGTAACCTACAATGAGCAGTTCTTC.

This clone was observed a handful of times. The chain employs TRBV6-1 and TRBJ2-7; 8 bases are a match to TRBD1. The germline V gene encodes CDR1 MNHNS and CDR2 SASEGT. V lost 6 bases, J lost 3 bases, and 7 bases stayed unmatched. This CDR3 has 14 residues. CDR3 coding DNA: TGTGCCAGCAGGCCCGGACAGGGTAGCTACGAGCAGTACTTC. Translated, it gives CASRPGQGSYEQYF.

The chain joins TRBV29-1 to TRBJ2-3; D gene ambiguous. This CDR3 has 13 amino acids. Trimming removed 8 bases from V and 0 bases from J, with 12 bases in between. From germline, CDR1 is SQVTM and CDR2 ANQGSEA. CDR3 residues: CSFSAGSTDTQYF. The CDR3 DNA sequence: TGCAGCTTCTCCGCCGGTAGCACAGATACGCAGTATTTT.

The V and J genes are TRBV19 and TRBJ1-2; the D gene is possibly TRBD1 (6 bases). The CDR3 spans 13 residues. Trimming took 6 bases from V and 1 from J, leaving 9 bases between them. Germline CDR1 LNHDA, CDR2 SQIVND (reference sequence). The CDR3 region is CASRTDSNYGYTF. The CDR3 bases are TGTGCCAGTAGAACGGACAGTAACTATGGCTACACCTTC.

This rearrangement joins TRBV28 to TRBJ2-4, with 8 nucleotides matching TRBD1. J was trimmed by 1 base and V by 6 bases; bases with no gene match: 2. Germline-derived CDR1 and CDR2 are MDHEN and SYDVKM. The CDR3 spans 14 residues. The CDR3 protein is CASRGQVAKNIQYF. The CDR3 DNA reads TGTGCCAGCAGGGGACAGGTTGCCAAAAACATTCAGTACTTC. Full variable domain (missing parts from reference TRBV28 and TRBJ2-4): DVKVTQSSRYLVKRTGEKVFLECVQDMDHENMFWYRQDPGLGLRLIYFSYDVKMKEKGDIPEGYSVSREKKERFSLILESASTNQTSMYLCASRGQVAKNIQYFGAGTRLSVL.

The rearrangement uses TRBV6-5 and TRBJ1-2, with D perhaps matching TRBD1 (6 bases). This CDR3 comprises 14 residues. Trimming stripped 6 bases from V and 8 bases from J, with 19 bases between. CDR1 is MNHEY, CDR2 SVGAGI, per germline. The CDR3 is CASRSPGQSPGYTF. For the CDR3, the DNA is TGTGCCAGCAGATCACCCGGACAGTCCCCGGGCTACACCTTC.